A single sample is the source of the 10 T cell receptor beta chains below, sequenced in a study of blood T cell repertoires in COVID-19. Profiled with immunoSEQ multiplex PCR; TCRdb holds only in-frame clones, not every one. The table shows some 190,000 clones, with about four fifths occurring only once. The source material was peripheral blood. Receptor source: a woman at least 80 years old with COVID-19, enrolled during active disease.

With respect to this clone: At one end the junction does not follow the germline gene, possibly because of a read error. The CDR3 sequence is CARSLGGGEQYF. In DNA form, the CDR3 reads TGCGCCCGCAGCTTGGGGGGGGGCGAGCAGTACTTC. This chain connects TRBV5-1 to TRBJ2-7, with TRBD2 identical over 7 bases. Per the germline V gene, CDR1 is SGHRS and CDR2 is YFSETQ. CDR3 length: 12 amino acids. The whole variable domain, filled in from reference TRBV5-1 and TRBJ2-7, reads KAGVTQTPRYLIKTRGQQVTLSCSPISGHRSVSWYQQTPGQGLQFLFEYFSETQRNKGNFPGRFSGRQFSNSRSEMNVSTLELGDSALYLCARSLGGGEQYFGPGTRLTVT.

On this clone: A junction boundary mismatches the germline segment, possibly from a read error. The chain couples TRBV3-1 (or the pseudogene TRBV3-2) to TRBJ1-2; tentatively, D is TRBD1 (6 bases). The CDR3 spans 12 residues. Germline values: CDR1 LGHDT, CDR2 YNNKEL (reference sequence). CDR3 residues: CASSQPGGGLAF. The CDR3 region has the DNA TGTGCCAGCAGCCAACCCGGTGGGGGCTTGGCCTTC.

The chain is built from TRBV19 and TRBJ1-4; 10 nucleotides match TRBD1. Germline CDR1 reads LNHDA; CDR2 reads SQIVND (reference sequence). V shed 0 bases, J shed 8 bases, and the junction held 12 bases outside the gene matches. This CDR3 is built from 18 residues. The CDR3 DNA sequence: TGTGCCAGTAGTATAGAAGTGGGGACAGGGGATTCGAGCGAAAAACTGTTTTTT. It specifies CASSIEVGTGDSSEKLFF.

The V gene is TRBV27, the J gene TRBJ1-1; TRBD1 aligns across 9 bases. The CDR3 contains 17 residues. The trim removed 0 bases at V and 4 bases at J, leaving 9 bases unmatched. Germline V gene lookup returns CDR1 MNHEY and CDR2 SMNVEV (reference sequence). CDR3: CASSLSRSGTGITEAFF. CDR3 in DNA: TGTGCCAGCAGTTTATCGAGGTCCGGGACAGGGATCACTGAAGCTTTCTTT.

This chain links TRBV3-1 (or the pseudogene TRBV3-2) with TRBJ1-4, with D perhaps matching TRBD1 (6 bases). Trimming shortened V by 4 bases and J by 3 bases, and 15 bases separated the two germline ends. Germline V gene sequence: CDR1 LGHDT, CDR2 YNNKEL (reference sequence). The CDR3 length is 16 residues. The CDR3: CASSLRGARPNEKLFF. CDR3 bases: TGTGCCAGCAGCCTTCGGGGGGCACGCCCTAATGAAAAACTGTTTTTT.

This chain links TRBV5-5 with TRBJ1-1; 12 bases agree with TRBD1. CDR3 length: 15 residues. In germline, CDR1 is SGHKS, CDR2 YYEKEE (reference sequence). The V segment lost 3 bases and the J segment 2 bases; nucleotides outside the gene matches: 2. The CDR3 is CASSWGQGANTEAFF. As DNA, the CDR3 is TGTGCCAGCAGCTGGGGACAGGGGGCAAACACTGAAGCTTTCTTT.

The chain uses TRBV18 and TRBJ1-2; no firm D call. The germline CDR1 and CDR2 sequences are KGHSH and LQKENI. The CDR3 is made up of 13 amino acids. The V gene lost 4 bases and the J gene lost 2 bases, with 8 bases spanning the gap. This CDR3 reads CASSQDKNYGYTF. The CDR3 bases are TGTGCCAGCTCACAAGACAAGAACTATGGCTACACCTTC.

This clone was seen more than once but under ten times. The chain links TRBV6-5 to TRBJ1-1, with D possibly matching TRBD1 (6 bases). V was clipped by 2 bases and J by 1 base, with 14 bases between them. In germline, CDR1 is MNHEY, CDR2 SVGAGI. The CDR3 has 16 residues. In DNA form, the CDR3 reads TGTGCCAGCAGTTACGACAACAGGGTTACGAACACTGAAGCTTTCTTT. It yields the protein CASSYDNRVTNTEAFF.

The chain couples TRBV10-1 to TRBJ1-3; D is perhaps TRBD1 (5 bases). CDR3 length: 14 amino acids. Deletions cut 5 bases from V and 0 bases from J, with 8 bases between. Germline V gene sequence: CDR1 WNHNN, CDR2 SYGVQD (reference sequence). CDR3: CASSRDSSGNTIYF. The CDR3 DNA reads TGCGCCAGCAGTCGCGACAGCTCTGGAAACACCATATATTTT.

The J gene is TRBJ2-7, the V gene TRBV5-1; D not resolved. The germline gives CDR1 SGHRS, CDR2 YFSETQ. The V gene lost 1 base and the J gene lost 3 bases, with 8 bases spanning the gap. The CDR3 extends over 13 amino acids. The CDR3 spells CASSLSTRYEQYF. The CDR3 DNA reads TGCGCCAGCAGCTTGAGTACACGCTACGAGCAGTACTTC.